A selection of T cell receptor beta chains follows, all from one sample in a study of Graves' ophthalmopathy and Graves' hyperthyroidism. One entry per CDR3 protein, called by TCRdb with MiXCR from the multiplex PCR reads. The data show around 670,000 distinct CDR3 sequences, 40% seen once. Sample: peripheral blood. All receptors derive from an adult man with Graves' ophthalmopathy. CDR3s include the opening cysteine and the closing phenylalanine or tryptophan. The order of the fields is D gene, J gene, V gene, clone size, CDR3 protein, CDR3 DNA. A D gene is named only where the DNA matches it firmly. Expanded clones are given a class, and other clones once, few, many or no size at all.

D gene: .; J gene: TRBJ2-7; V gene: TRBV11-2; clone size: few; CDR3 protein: CASSSGRGNEQYF; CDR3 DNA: TGTGCCAGCAGCTCAGGTCGGGGGAACGAGCAGTACTTC
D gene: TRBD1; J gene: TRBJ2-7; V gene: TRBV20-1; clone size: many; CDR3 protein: CSANWDRGPQQYF; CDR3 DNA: TGCAGTGCTAACTGGGACAGGGGGCCGCAACAGTACTTC
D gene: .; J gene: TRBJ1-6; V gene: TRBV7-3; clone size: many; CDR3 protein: CASSLTHTPDSPLHF; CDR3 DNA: TGTGCCAGCAGCTTAACTCACACGCCCGATTCACCCCTCCACTTT
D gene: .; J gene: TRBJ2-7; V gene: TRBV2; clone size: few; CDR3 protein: CASSSAPTGDYEQYF; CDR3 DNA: TGTGCCAGCAGTTCCGCCCCGACAGGAGACTACGAGCAGTACTTC
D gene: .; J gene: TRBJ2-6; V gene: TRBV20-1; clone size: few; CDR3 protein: CSAVGATGANVLTF; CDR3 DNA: TGCAGTGCGGTGGGGGCGACTGGGGCCAACGTCCTGACTTTC
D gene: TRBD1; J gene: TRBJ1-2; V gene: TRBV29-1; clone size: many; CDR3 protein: CSVDRGVFDGYTF; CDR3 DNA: TGCAGCGTCGACAGGGGGGTTTTCGATGGCTACACCTTC
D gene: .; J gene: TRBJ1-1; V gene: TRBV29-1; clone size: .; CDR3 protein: CSVDLQGGTEAFF; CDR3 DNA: TGCAGCGTTGATCTACAGGGAGGGACTGAAGCTTTCTTT
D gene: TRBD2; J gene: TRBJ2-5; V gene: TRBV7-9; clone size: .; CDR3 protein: CASSLIAGEGKEYF; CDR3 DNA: TGTGCCAGCAGCTTAATAGCCGGGGAGGGGAAAGAGTACTTC
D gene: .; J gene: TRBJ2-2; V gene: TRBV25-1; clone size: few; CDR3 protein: CASSVDAGELFF; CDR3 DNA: TGTGCCAGCAGCGTTGACGCCGGGGAGCTGTTTTTT
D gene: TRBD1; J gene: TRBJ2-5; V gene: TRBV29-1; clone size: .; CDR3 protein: CSLGDRVVETQYF; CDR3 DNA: TGCAGCTTAGGTGACAGGGTGGTAGAGACCCAGTACTTC
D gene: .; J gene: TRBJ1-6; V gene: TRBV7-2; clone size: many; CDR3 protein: CASSLGVLLHF; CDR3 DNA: TGTGCCAGCAGCTTAGGGGTACTCCTCCACTTT
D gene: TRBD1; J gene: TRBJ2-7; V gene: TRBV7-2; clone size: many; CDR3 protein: CASSLVGRGRDEQYF; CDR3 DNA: TGTGCCAGCAGCTTAGTAGGCAGGGGGCGCGACGAGCAGTACTTC
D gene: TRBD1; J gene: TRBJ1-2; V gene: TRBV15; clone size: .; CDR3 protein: CATSRGRGAGGAYGYTF; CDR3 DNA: TGTGCCACCAGCAGAGGACGTGGGGCAGGGGGCGCGTATGGCTACACCTTC
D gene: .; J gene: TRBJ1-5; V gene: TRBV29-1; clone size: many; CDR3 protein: CSVEEGLGQPQHF; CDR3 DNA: TGCAGCGTTGAGGAGGGGCTCGGTCAGCCCCAGCATTTT
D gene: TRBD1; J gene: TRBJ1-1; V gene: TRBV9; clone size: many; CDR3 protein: CASSVGDRAIEAFF; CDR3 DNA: TGTGCCAGCAGCGTAGGTGACAGGGCAATCGAAGCTTTCTTT
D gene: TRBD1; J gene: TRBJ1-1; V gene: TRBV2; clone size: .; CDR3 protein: CARHRGYTEAFF; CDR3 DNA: TGTGCTCGACACAGGGGATACACTGAAGCTTTCTTT
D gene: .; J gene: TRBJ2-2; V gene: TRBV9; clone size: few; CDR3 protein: CASSGTKNTGELFF; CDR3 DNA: TGTGCCAGCAGTGGGACAAAGAACACCGGGGAGCTGTTTTTT
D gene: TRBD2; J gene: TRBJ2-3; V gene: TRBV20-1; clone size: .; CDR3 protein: CSAHRRSGRTDTQYF; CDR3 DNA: TGCAGTGCTCACCGTCGTAGCGGGAGGACAGATACGCAGTATTTT